The 12 T cell receptor beta chains presented below share a single source sample, sequenced in a study of shared clonotypes between healthy human individuals. Some clones are missing from TCRdb's copy, which holds only in-frame ones; the method was immunoSEQ multiplex PCR. Here the sample spans hundreds of thousands of clones, 96% being singletons. Terminally differentiated effector memory CD45RA+ cells were excluded from the naive CD8 cells, which were CD45RO-negative and positively selected for CCR7. Specimen: naive CD8+ T cells sorted from blood. All receptors derive from a woman aged 25 to 45 in good health.

The V and J genes are TRBV7-8 and TRBJ2-1, with TRBD2 identical over 8 bases. Germline CDR1 SGHVS, CDR2 FQNEAQ. With V trimmed by 5 bases and J by 10 bases, 7 bases remained unmatched. The CDR3 consists of 13 residues. CDR3 amino acids: CASSASGPEEQFF. As DNA, the CDR3 is TGTGCCAGCAGCGCTAGCGGGCCCGAAGAGCAGTTCTTC.

This clone occurred once. The chain is built from TRBV6-5 and TRBJ1-2, with D unclear. V lost 6 bases and J 4 bases, leaving 18 bases between the germline ends. The germline V gene encodes CDR1 MNHEY and CDR2 SVGAGI. The CDR3 covers 15 residues. This CDR3 is CASSSTHTRFYGYTF. DNA for the CDR3: TGTGCCAGCAGCTCCACCCATACAAGGTTCTATGGCTACACCTTC.

The chain is built from TRBV5-1 and TRBJ2-3, with TRBD2 identical over 11 bases. CDR3 size: 15 residues. With V trimmed by 3 bases and J by 0 bases, 0 bases remained unmatched. Germline CDR1 SGHRS, CDR2 YFSETQ. CDR3 region: CASSWTSGSTDTQYF. CDR3 bases: TGCGCCAGCAGCTGGACTAGCGGGAGCACAGATACGCAGTATTTT.

This chain joins TRBV28 and TRBJ2-5; the D gene is possibly TRBD1 (5 bases). Trimming stripped 4 bases from V and 3 bases from J, with 9 bases between. Per the germline V gene, CDR1 is MDHEN and CDR2 is SYDVKM. This CDR3 spans 13 amino acids. The CDR3 bases are TGTGCCAGCAGTTCGGACATTGAAGAGACCCAGTACTTC. Its translation: CASSSDIEETQYF. Full variable domain (rest looked up from reference TRBV28 and TRBJ2-5): DVKVTQSSRYLVKRTGEKVFLECVQDMDHENMFWYRQDPGLGLRLIYFSYDVKMKEKGDIPEGYSVSREKKERFSLILESASTNQTSMYLCASSSDIEETQYFGPGTRLLVL.

The CDR3 sequence is CASSLGTGNYGYTF. CDR3 bases: TGTGCCAGCAGTTTAGGGACAGGGAACTATGGCTACACCTTC. The J gene is TRBJ1-2, the V gene TRBV28, with 9 bases identical to TRBD1. The CDR3 runs 14 residues. Germline V gives CDR1 MDHEN, CDR2 SYDVKM. V was clipped by 2 bases and J by 2 bases; unmatched bases: 0.

The chain has TRBV7-3 and TRBJ2-3, with 13 bases aligning to TRBD2. CDR3 length: 17 amino acids. V dropped 4 bases and J dropped 2; count of bases not matched to a gene: 6. Germline V gene data show CDR1 as SGHTA and CDR2 as FQGTGA. Here the CDR3 reads CASSSITSGRDTDTQYF. The CDR3 nucleotides are TGTGCCAGCAGCTCAATAACTAGCGGGAGGGACACAGATACGCAGTATTTT.

The chain is built from TRBV5-1 and TRBJ2-2; the match to TRBD2 covers 10 bases. The CDR3 consists of 15 residues. Losses at the gene ends were 4 bases for V and 5 bases for J; bases not matched to a gene: 5. From germline, CDR1 is SGHRS and CDR2 YFSETQ. CDR3 nucleotide sequence: TGCGCCAGCAGCCAAGCGGGAGGGCCGACCGGGGAGCTGTTTTTT. The encoded protein is CASSQAGGPTGELFF. Drawing the rest from reference TRBV5-1 and TRBJ2-2, the complete variable domain is KAGVTQTPRYLIKTRGQQVTLSCSPISGHRSVSWYQQTPGQGLQFLFEYFSETQRNKGNFPGRFSGRQFSNSRSEMNVSTLELGDSALYLCASSQAGGPTGELFFGEGSRLTVL.

This chain joins TRBV28 and TRBJ1-1, with a weak D call TRBD1 (6 bases). Germline CDR1 is MDHEN and CDR2 is SYDVKM. The ends were cut back, 6 bases at V and 1 base at J, with 21 bases in the middle. The CDR3 is made up of 17 amino acids. The CDR3 nucleotides read TGTGCCAGCAGACGCCTGGGGGCCTATGGGCCGAACACTGAAGCTTTCTTT. Its protein product is CASRRLGAYGPNTEAFF. The full variable domain, in which reference TRBV28 and TRBJ1-1 provide the parts outside the CDR3, is DVKVTQSSRYLVKRTGEKVFLECVQDMDHENMFWYRQDPGLGLRLIYFSYDVKMKEKGDIPEGYSVSREKKERFSLILESASTNQTSMYLCASRRLGAYGPNTEAFFGQGTRLTVV.

V and J are TRBV19 and TRBJ2-7, with 7 positions matching TRBD2. The V gene's germline CDR1 is LNHDA and CDR2 SQIVND (reference sequence). J lost 0 bases, V lost 3 bases, and 5 bases had no gene match. This CDR3 comprises 15 residues. CDR3 residues: CASSINRGSSYEQYF. The CDR3 DNA sequence: TGTGCCAGTAGTATCAATCGCGGGAGCTCCTACGAGCAGTACTTC.

The rearrangement joins TRBV19 to TRBJ2-1, with 12 nucleotides matching TRBD2. The ends lost 3 bases at V and 0 bases at J; junction bases unmatched: 6. CDR1 is LNHDA and CDR2 is SQIVND in the germline V gene (reference sequence). CDR3 length: 18 residues. The CDR3 protein is CASSIGLAGPLSYNEQFF. The DNA of the CDR3 is TGTGCCAGTAGTATTGGACTAGCGGGACCTCTCTCCTACAATGAGCAGTTCTTC.

The genes are TRBV2 and TRBJ2-7; 9 bases are shared with TRBD2. The V and J ends lost 4 bases and 2 bases, in that order; junction bases with no gene match: 6. In germline, CDR1 is SNHLY, CDR2 FYNNEI. CDR3 length equals 15 residues. CDR3 sequence (DNA): TGTGCCAGCAGTGTCAGTAGCGGGAGTACCTACGAGCAGTACTTC. Protein: CASSVSSGSTYEQYF.

The V call is TRBV5-4, the J call TRBJ2-7; D possibly corresponds to TRBD2 (5 bases). CDR1 is SGHNT and CDR2 is YYREEE in the germline V gene (reference sequence). The V gene lost 4 bases and the J gene lost 4 bases, with 18 bases spanning the gap. The CDR3 loop spans 15 amino acids. The CDR3 reads CASSDPRTGNYEQYF. In DNA form, the CDR3 reads TGTGCCAGCAGCGATCCTAGGACTGGAAATTACGAGCAGTACTTC. The full variable domain, with the rest looked up from reference TRBV5-4 and TRBJ2-7, is ETGVTQSPTHLIKTRGQQVTLRCSSQSGHNTVSWYQQALGQGPQFIFQYYREEENGRGNFPPRFSGLQFPNYSSELNVNALELDDSALYLCASSDPRTGNYEQYFGPGTRLTVT.